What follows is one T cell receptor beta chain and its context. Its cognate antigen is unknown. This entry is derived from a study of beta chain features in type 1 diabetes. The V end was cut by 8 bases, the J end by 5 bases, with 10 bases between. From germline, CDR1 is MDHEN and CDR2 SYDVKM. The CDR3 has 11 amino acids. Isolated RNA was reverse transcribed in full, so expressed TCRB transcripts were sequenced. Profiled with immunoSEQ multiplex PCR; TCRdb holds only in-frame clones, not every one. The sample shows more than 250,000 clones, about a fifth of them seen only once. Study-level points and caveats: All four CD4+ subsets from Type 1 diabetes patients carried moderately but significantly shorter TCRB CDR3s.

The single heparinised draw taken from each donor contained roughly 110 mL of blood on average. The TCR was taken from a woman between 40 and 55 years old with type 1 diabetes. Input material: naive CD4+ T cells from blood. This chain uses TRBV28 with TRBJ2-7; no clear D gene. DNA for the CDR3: TGTGCCAGCCGCGGTATCGACGAGCAGTACTTC. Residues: CASRGIDEQYF.